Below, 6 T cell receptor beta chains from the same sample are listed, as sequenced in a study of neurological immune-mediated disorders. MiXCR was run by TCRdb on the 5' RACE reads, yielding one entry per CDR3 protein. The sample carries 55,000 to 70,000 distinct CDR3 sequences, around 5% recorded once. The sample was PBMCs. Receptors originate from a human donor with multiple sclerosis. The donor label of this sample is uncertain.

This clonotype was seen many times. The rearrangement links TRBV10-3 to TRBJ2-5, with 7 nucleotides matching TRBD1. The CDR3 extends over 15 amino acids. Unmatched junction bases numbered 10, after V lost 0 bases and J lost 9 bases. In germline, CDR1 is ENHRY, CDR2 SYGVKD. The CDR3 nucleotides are TGTGCCATCAGTGAGTCTCAGGTGACCGGGACAGCCCAGTACTTC. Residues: CAISESQVTGTAQYF.

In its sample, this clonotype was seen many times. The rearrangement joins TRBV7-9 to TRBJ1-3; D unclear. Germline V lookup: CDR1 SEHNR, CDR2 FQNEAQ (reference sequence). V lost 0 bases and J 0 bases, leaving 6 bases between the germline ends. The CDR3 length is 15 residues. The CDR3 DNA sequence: TGTGCCAGCAGCTTAGCTGGCATCTCTGGAAACACCATATATTTT. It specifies CASSLAGISGNTIYF.

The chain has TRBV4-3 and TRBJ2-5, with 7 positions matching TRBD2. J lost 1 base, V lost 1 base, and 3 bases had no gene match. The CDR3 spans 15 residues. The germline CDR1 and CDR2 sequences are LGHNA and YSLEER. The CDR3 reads CASSQVPSGQETQYF. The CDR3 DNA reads TGCGCCAGCAGCCAAGTCCCTAGCGGCCAAGAGACCCAGTACTTC.

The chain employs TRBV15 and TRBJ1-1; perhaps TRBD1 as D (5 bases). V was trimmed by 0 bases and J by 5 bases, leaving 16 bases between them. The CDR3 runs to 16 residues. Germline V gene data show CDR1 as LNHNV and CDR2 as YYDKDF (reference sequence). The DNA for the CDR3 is TGTGCCACCAGCAGAGATCGGTCAGGGATGGGGACTGAAGCTTTCTTT. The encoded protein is CATSRDRSGMGTEAFF.

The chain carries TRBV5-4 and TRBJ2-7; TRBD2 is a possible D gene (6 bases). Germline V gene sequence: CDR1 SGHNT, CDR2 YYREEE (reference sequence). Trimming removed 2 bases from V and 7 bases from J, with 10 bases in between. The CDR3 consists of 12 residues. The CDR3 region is CASSFNGGEQYF. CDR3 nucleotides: TGTGCCAGCAGCTTCAACGGAGGGGAGCAGTACTTC.

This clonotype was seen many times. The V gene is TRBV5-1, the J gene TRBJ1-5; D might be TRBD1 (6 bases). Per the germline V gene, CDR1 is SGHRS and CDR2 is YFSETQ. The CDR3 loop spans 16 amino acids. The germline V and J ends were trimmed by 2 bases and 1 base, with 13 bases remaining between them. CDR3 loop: CASSFGDTGSNQPQHF. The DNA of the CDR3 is TGCGCCAGCAGCTTTGGGGACACTGGAAGCAATCAGCCCCAGCATTTT. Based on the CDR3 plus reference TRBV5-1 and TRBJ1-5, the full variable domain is KAGVTQTPRYLIKTRGQQVTLSCSPISGHRSVSWYQQTPGQGLQFLFEYFSETQRNKGNFPGRFSGRQFSNSRSEMNVSTLELGDSALYLCASSFGDTGSNQPQHFGDGTRLSIL.